The following is a T cell receptor (beta chain) sequence with its context. The antigen remains unidentified. The entry originates in a study of Ad26.COV2.S vaccination and SARS-CoV-2 variants. Findings of the study overall: Vaccine recipients had higher spike-specific TCR breadth than placebo recipients. Total responses of T cells may have been underestimated by the analyses of TCR breadth and depth. Whether participants received vaccine or placebo, their non-spike TCR breadth was similar.

CDR3 length: 13 amino acids. Trimming shortened V by 1 base and J by 1 base, and 5 bases separated the two germline ends. Germline lookup yields CDR1 SGHRS and CDR2 YFSETQ. The data were produced by immunoSEQ multiplex PCR, yet TCRdb's version contains in-frame clones alone and is incomplete. The sample shows more than 150,000 clones, around nine tenths of them seen only once. This TCR came from a human donor who had recovered from COVID-19. The source material was peripheral blood, sampled after recovery from COVID-19. V gene TRBV5-1 combines with J gene TRBJ1-1, with D hard to call. The CDR3 nucleotides are TGCGCCAGCAGCTTGCCGGGGAACACTGAAGCTTTCTTT. The encoded protein is CASSLPGNTEAFF.